Only a few counts were recorded for the clone carrying this T cell receptor (beta chain). The data derive from a study of blood T cell repertoires in COVID-19. Background on the study: Researchers got acute and convalescent COVID-19 samples from the United States, Italy and Spain. T cells, B-cell-depleted T cells, or PBMCs supplied cDNA or gDNA.

Germline V CDR1 and CDR2: LGHNA, YSLEER. Trimming stripped 2 bases from V and 3 bases from J, with 14 bases between. The CDR3 is made up of 15 amino acids. Authors' analysis steps: Amplifying reference gene primers gave estimates of nucleated cell counts. Produced via immunoSEQ multiplex PCR; TCRdb's table is partial and in-frame only. V, J and clone size are those of that table, while D and trimming were read from the DNA. The profile covers about 51,000 clones, with approximately 86% appearing a single time and about 4.1% taken by the ten largest. The specimen sequenced was peripheral blood. The rearrangement uses TRBV4-3 and TRBJ2-7; D perhaps matches TRBD2 (5 bases). The source of this sequence is an elderly man with active COVID-19. In DNA, the CDR3 is TGCGCCAGCAGCCAAACGGATCGGGAACGCTACGAGCAGTACTTC. Its translation: CASSQTDRERYEQYF.